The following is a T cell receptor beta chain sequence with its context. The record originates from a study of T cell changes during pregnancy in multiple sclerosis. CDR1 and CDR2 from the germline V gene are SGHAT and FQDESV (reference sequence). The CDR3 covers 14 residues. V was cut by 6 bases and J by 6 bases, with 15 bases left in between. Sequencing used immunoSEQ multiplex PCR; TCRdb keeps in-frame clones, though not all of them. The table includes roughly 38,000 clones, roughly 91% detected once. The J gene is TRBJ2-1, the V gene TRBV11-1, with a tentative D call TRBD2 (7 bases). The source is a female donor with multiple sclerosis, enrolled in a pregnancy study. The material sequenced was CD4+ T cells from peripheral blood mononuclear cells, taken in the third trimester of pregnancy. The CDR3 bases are TGTGCCAGCAGACTTAACAGGGAGGGCAATGAGCAGTTCTTC. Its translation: CASRLNREGNEQFF.